This T cell receptor (beta chain) was identified during a study of tumor-infiltrating lymphocytes in oesophageal squamous cell carcinoma. The length of the CDR3 is 14 residues. Trimming pared 6 bases from V and 0 bases from J, leaving 11 bases between. Via MiXCR, TCRdb re-called the PCR reads, giving one row per CDR3 protein. The sample includes over 15,000 distinct CDR3 sequences, 35% to 45% of them seen just once. The genes are TRBV12-3 or TRBV12-4 and TRBJ1-1; D not resolved. Material: normal esophageal tissue next to the tumor. This sequence was found in a female donor with esophageal squamous cell carcinoma. CDR3 amino acids: CASSFGRMNTEAFF. The CDR3 region has the DNA TGTGCCAGCAGCTTCGGCAGGATGAACACTGAAGCTTTCTTT.